The clone carrying this T cell receptor (beta chain) has more than one count but fewer than ten. Its cognate antigen is unknown. This entry comes from a study of CD8 T cells in ankylosing spondylitis. Overall study results and limits: Made up of eight highly homologous variants, a TCR beta motif appeared characteristic of ankylosing spondylitis blood. Disease-linked clones, CD8+, were relatively rare in peripheral blood.

For TCR beta, libraries came from quantitative 5'-RACE with molecular barcodes. A single record per CDR3 protein comes from TCRdb applying MiXCR to the 5' RACE reads. The table records about 500,000 distinct CDR3 sequences, roughly 13% of them present only once. This CDR3 is built from 14 residues. V shed 5 bases and J shed 4 bases, with 12 bases lying between them. Germline CDR1 MNHNS, CDR2 SASEGT. V is TRBV6-1 and J is TRBJ2-1; the D gene could be TRBD1 or TRBD2 (5 bases each). Sequencing used blood, either unsorted or a sorted T cell fraction (not recorded which). This receptor was identified in a male donor with ankylosing spondylitis. In DNA form, the CDR3 reads TGTGCCAGCAGTCCTCGGGACCATTACAATGAGCAGTTCTTC. It translates to CASSPRDHYNEQFF.